This T cell receptor beta chain was obtained from a study of CD8+ T cells in alopecia areata (dated by TCRdb to the late 2010s). Turning to the overall study: Treated patients were enrolled in an open-label pilot trial of oral tofacitinib at 5 to 10 mg twice daily for moderate-to-severe alopecia areata. The RNA source kit depended on sample type: the PAXgene miRNA kit for fixed scalp, the miRNeasy kit for PBMCs, and the RNeasy kit for mouse skin. Patients on tofacitinib were biopsied at baseline and after 4 and 24 weeks of treatment, and several of the patients also had a later scalp biopsy. To study T cell clonal expansion in alopecia areata, the researchers applied high-throughput TCRbeta sequencing to both the C3H/HeJ mouse model and human patients. Scalp clonality was compared among normal scalp (n=4), patchy alopecia areata scalp (n=8), and alopecia totalis/universalis scalp (n=8). Amplification of TCRbeta CDR3 regions was done by immunoSEQ multiplex PCR using 35 Vbeta forward primers and 13 Jbeta reverse primers. Scalp tissue and sorted CD4+ and CD8+ peripheral blood T cells from patchy and totalis/universalis alopecia areata patients and from healthy controls were covered by human TCRbeta sequencing. Patients stayed on tofacitinib for 6 to 18 months and then had 6 months of follow-up off drug so that delayed response and recurrence could be assessed.

From cysteine to phenylalanine, the CDR3 is 13 amino acids long. Solely the CDR3 DNA is kept, with 39 bases framed from the first base. Looking up the germline V gene yields CDR1 SQVTM and CDR2 ANQGSEA. Trimming removed 7 bases from V and 4 bases from J, leaving 16 bases between the germline ends. Remarks on this clone: Its specific antigen is unknown. No much larger clone exists at a distance of one base, and base qualities are not known.

Lesional scalp punch biopsies and peripheral blood were obtained from alopecia areata patients. PBMCs were isolated by density centrifugation and stained for CD3, CD4 and CD8, after which CD4+ and CD8+ T cells were sorted on a FACSAria. Study-level results and caveats: Compared with mice, TCR sequences shared between patients were less clear, possibly partly because of HLA diversity across the patient population. Unlike mouse skin, where gammadelta T cells dominate, normal human skin contains resident alphabeta T cells that get sequenced too, which complicates analysis of the scalp TCR repertoire. Lesional scalp, especially in alopecia totalis/universalis, showed higher clonality and more expanded CD8+ clones than normal scalp, suggesting antigenic drive.

To prepare the library, the immunoSEQ multiplex PCR assay was applied. For TCR sequencing, RNA was extracted from every sample and reverse transcribed into cDNA to serve as template. First-strand cDNA was synthesized with SuperScript III using a 2:1 mix of oligo-dT and random hexamers. A synthetic immune receptor repertoire was used to gauge amplification bias, and whatever bias remained was removed computationally. Processing in the source paper ran as follows. Raw reads were preprocessed to remove errors, and CDR3 was defined according to IMGT conventions as the region from the conserved cysteine to phenylalanine. Clonality was computed by normalizing Shannon entropy by log2 of the number of productive unique TCRs and subtracting the result from 1. CD4 or CD8 identity of scalp clones was inferred by cross-referencing scalp TCRbeta sequences with sorted blood CD4 and CD8 repertoires. As stored in TCRdb, this immuneACCESS dataset retains in-frame rearrangements with V and J assigned. A fraction of the clones does not appear; measured against another copy, unresolved V genes explain less than half of the discrepancy, and the remainder lacks a known reason. V, J and clone size are those of that table, while D and trimming were read from the DNA. The sample table contains 150,000 or so clones; only one count was recorded for more than 45% of them. 6.5% to 7.5% of the sample comes from the top ten.

The specimen was CD4+ T cells sorted from blood. Here the chain combines TRBV29-1 and TRBJ1-1, with the D gene uncertain. The source of this sequence is a human donor with alopecia areata. For the CDR3, the sequence is CSAMRGIVTEAFF. In nucleotide form, the sequence is TGCAGCGCCATGCGGGGAATAGTCACTGAAGCTTTCTTT.